This T cell receptor (beta chain) derives from a study of blood T cell repertoires in COVID-19. The CDR3 sequence is 14 residues long. CDR1 and CDR2 (germline): SGDLS, YYNGEE. J lost 4 bases, V lost 1 base, and 5 bases had no gene match. Sequencing was performed with immunoSEQ multiplex PCR; in TCRdb, only in-frame clones are kept and a portion is missing. The sample records 200,000 to 300,000 clones, approximately 90% being singletons. The chain carries TRBV9 and TRBJ2-7; 7 bases line up with TRBD2. Sequenced sample: PBMCs or T cells enriched from blood (not recorded which). The clonotype originates from a man in his forties who had recovered from COVID-19. For the CDR3, the DNA is TGTGCCAGCAGCGTAAGTAGCGGGTTGTACGAGCAGTACTTC. Translation gives CASSVSSGLYEQYF.